This TCR beta chain was recovered during a study of regulatory T cells in long-lasting Graves disease (dated by TCRdb to about 2021). Background on the whole study: Patients with newly diagnosed Graves' disease had been on antithyroid drugs for under 3 months. Patients with persistent Graves' disease were compared with patients with newly diagnosed Graves' disease using TCR sequencing and RNA sequencing of peripheral blood. The study took place in China and was registered as a clinical trial. A total of 35 or so samples were covered by TCR sequencing, comprising some 13 persistent and about 20 newly diagnosed Graves' disease patients. Results the study describes overall, beyond this receptor: Sequencing and analysis were limited to the TCR beta chain. Only peripheral blood was studied, because thyroid tissue, the primary lesion, was inaccessible. Compared with newly diagnosed patients, persistent Graves' disease patients had lower TCR Shannon entropy and fewer highly expanded clones, which suggests clonal expansion. The authors acknowledged the small sample size as a limitation that may reduce accuracy. TRBV28, TRBJ1-2 and TRBJ2-5 were preferentially used in persistent disease, while TRBV20-1 and TRBJ2-1 were favored in newly diagnosed disease. Persistent patients shared more public clonotypes among themselves (around 3,000) than newly diagnosed patients did (approximately 970).

This clonotype was counted many times. Its antigen target is currently unknown. No much larger clone exists at a distance of one base, and base qualities are not known. Libraries came from multiplex PCR. The instrument given in TCRdb is Illumina HiSeq 4000. TCR beta libraries were built with iRepertoire HTBI primers and Arm-PCR amplification of CDR3 regions. PCR products were gel purified before sequencing. As for the authors' bioinformatics: Gene usage analysis of CDR3 amino acid clonotypes relied on the roughly 58 TRBV and about 15 TRBJ segments identified across samples. COPE and FqMerger were used to merge filtered high-quality paired reads into contigs. BLAST was used to align contigs to IMGT TRBV, TRBD and TRBJ reference genes, with CDR3 defined following IMGT. Clonotypes above 0.1% frequency were classified as highly expanded clones. Shannon entropy was used to measure repertoire diversity, and the Gini coefficient was used to measure V-J evenness. Clonotypes shared by more than one individual were considered public. Using fastp trimming at Q25 and MiXCR clonotype assembly, TCRdb reanalyzed the public sequencing data and kept in-frame beta chains. Every distinct CDR3 protein forms one entry, paired with its most common genes and DNA. It is TCRdb's table, rather than the study itself, that gives the V and J calls and clone size. Recorded for this sample are 200,000 to 250,000 distinct CDR3 sequences; roughly 19% of them occurred a single time. 10% to 15% of the sample comes from the top ten.

Looking up the germline V gene yields CDR1 MDHEN and CDR2 SYDVKM. The CDR3 contains 14 residues, cysteine and phenylalanine counted. The CDR3 DNA has 42 bases and is translated from base 1. V was cut back by 2 bases and J by 1 base, leaving a gap of 8 bases between them. Reading the label with the study, this specimen's time point is: newly diagnosed GD, antithyroid drugs for less than 3 months. For both TCR sequencing and RNA sequencing, RNA was extracted from PBMCs in TRIzol. Graves' disease was diagnosed according to American Thyroid Association guidelines. Recruitment of patients was carried out at an endocrinology department in Xi'an, China. From each patient, around 9 milliliters of peripheral blood was collected into an EDTA anticoagulant tube. Ficoll Paque Plus density gradient separation was used to isolate PBMCs, and no further T cell sorting was performed. An Agilent 2100 Bioanalyzer and agarose gel were used to check RNA quality, while a NanoDrop 2000 measured RNA concentration.

A further study also used this sample, focusing on T cells in Graves' hyperthyroidism and ophthalmopathy. The second source states: Stable Graves' hyperthyroidism was defined as no progression to ophthalmopathy during 18 months of follow-up. Hyperthyroidism patients were newly diagnosed, had a disease duration of under 2 months, and were aged 18 to 65 years. Any patient with an uncontrolled infection, another autoimmune disease, pregnancy or lactation was excluded. Diagnoses were based on clinical symptoms, serum thyroxine and TRAb, thyroid ultrasound and orbital computed tomography. For the first round of RT-PCR on the TCR CDR3, the HTBI primer set was used together with the Qiagen OneStep RT-PCR kit. Most expanded thyroid clonotypes (frequency above 0.001) were also detected in blood, suggesting blood repertoires may reflect thyroid immune responses. Ophthalmopathy was separated from stable hyperthyroidism by a 13 V-J signature model, with over 85% sensitivity and about 81% specificity obtained in cross-validation and 80%/75% obtained in testing. In validation, progression to ophthalmopathy was predicted by the model with almost 71% sensitivity and about 72% specificity, a median of roughly 6.4 months before onset. TCR V-J signatures able to tell the groups apart were searched for in a discovery cohort of 95 or so patients, of whom under 45 had Graves' ophthalmopathy and about 60 had stable Graves' hyperthyroidism. An independent validation cohort of around 19 hyperthyroidism patients and 17 patients who later progressed to ophthalmopathy tested prospective prediction of ophthalmopathy. For training and testing, the approximately 92 patients in the discovery cohort were randomly divided in a 7:3 ratio. In addition, the study compared T-cell repertoires in thyroid tissue and in blood from roughly 6 Graves' hyperthyroidism patients. Once sampling was done, hyperthyroidism patients were given methimazole at a starting dose of 30 mg daily, whereas ophthalmopathy patients were given high-dose intravenous methylprednisolone. The libraries were constructed in a second round of multiplex PCR and then size-selected and purified. Libraries were sequenced paired-end with 100 bp reads on an Illumina HiSeq2000. SOAPnuke was used to process the raw data, removing reads that contained adapters or uncalled bases, had a mean Phred below 15, or lacked an exact match to the constant primer or identifier. High-quality paired reads were merged with COPE v1.2.5, and unique nucleotide sequences were defined as clonotypes. MiTCR v1.1 was used to align clonotypes to the IMGT TRBV, TRBD and TRBJ reference segments. The analysis included only V-J combinations with a frequency above 0.0001, which together covered around 99% of the repertoires. The TCS score was defined as the ratio of F50 (clonal expansion) to E x V (chaos), calculated using BLOSUM62-based TCRdist between CDR3 peptides within each V-J. Welch's t-statistics and random forest reduced roughly 500 V-J features to roughly 13, which were used in a naive Bayes classifier (R e1071). No statistical method was used to set the sample size in advance, and investigators knew the group allocation. The paper reports TCR Vbeta CDR3 sequencing of some 140 peripheral blood samples: 40 to 45 ophthalmopathy, 75 to 80 hyperthyroidism and around 17 progressor patients.

The sequenced sample was peripheral blood mononuclear cells (PBMCs), obtained at new diagnosis, from a patient treated with antithyroid drugs. This clonotype was sampled from a woman in her 30s with Graves disease. Donor details come from another sample of the same person, matched by shared clones. The chain was built from TRBV28 and TRBJ1-1, with the identity of the D gene unclear. The CDR3 protein is CASSLLAPNTEAFF. The DNA sequence is given as TGTGCCAGCAGTTTACTTGCCCCGAACACTGAAGCTTTCTTT.